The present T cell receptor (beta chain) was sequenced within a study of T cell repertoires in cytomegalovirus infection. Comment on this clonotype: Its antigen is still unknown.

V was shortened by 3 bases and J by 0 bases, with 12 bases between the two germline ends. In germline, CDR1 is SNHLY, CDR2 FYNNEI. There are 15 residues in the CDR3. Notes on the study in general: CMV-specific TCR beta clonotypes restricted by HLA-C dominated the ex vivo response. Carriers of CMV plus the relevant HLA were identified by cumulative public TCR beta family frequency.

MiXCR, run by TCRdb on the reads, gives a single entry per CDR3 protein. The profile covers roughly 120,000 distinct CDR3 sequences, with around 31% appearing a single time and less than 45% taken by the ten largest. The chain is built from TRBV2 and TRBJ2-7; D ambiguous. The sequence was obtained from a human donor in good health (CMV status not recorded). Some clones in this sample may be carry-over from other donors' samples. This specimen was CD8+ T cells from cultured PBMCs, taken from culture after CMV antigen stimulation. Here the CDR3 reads CASSEGQSLSYEQYF. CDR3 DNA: TGTGCCAGCAGTGAGGGTCAGAGCCTCTCCTACGAGCAGTACTTC. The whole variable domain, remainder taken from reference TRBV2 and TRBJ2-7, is EPEVTQTPSHQVTQMGQEVILRCVPISNHLYFYWYRQILGQKVEFLVSFYNNEISEKSEIFDDQFSVERPDGSNFTLKIRSTKLEDSAMYFCASSEGQSLSYEQYFGPGTRLTVT.